The TCR beta chain described here comes from a study of monozygotic twins with inflammatory bowel disease. Overall study findings and caveats: With inverse Simpson as the measure, TCRbeta diversity was lower in IBD patients than in healthy co-twins. Twins with IBD had fewer clonotypes in common with others than healthy twins, particularly during disease activity.

Germline V lookup: CDR1 MNHEY, CDR2 SVGEGT. The CDR3 totals 12 residues. In the case of this clonotype: Its antigen remains unknown.

Reprocessing the 5' RACE reads, TCRdb reports a single entry for every CDR3 protein and omits DNA. This repertoire includes about 380,000 distinct CDR3 sequences. Input material: blood. The origin of this receptor is a human donor with ulcerative colitis or Crohn's disease, or a healthy co-twin of an affected twin (not recorded which). The chain is built from TRBV6-2 or TRBV6-3 and TRBJ1-5; TCRdb outputs TRBD1, but without DNA this stays unchecked. CDR3: CASSDRDQPQHF.